This entry concerns a single T cell receptor (beta chain). Measured with immunoSEQ multiplex PCR; TCRdb has only the in-frame clones, and not every one. Here the sample spans roughly 200,000 clones, 86% being singletons. The sample is drawn from a study of blood T cell repertoires in COVID-19. Participants spanned ages roughly 18 to 95 years and resided in some 22 US areas. Germline CDR1 LNHDA, CDR2 SQIVND (reference sequence). Trimming took 3 bases from V and 9 from J, leaving 11 bases between them. This CDR3 is 12 amino acids long. The sequence came from a woman aged 45 to 65 in a cohort exposed to, infected with or recovered from COVID-19 (not recorded which). Sequenced material: PBMCs or T cells enriched from blood (not recorded which). The rearrangement joins TRBV19 to TRBJ1-2; D call uncertain. The CDR3 DNA reads as TGTGCCAGTAGTATTTCGTCCAACAGCTACACCTTC. Translation gives CASSISSNSYTF.